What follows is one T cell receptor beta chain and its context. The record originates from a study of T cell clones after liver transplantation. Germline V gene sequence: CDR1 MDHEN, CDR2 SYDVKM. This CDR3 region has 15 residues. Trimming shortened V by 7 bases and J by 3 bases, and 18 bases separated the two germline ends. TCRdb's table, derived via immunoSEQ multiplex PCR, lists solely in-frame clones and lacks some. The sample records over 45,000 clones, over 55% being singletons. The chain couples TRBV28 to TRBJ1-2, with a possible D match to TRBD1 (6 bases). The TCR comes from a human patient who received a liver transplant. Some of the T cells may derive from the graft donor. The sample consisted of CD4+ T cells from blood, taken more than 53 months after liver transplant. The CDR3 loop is CASKPGTGADYGYTF. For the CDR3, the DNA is TGTGCCAGCAAACCCGGGACGGGGGCCGACTATGGCTACACCTTC.